The present T cell receptor beta chain was sequenced within a study of T cell responses to AZD1222 COVID-19 vaccine. The germline gives CDR1 SNHLY, CDR2 FYNNEI. The trim removed 6 bases at V and 7 bases at J, leaving 5 bases unmatched. The CDR3 runs to 14 residues. Profiled with immunoSEQ multiplex PCR; TCRdb holds only in-frame clones, not every one. Seen here are 110,000 to 150,000 clones, 70% to 90% observed once, and the top ten hold around 8%. This chain connects TRBV2 to TRBJ1-4; TRBD1 aligns across 10 bases. The source of this sequence is an adult in good health. The source material was peripheral blood, sampled on day 0 of AZD1222 vaccination. The CDR3 region has the DNA TGTGCCAGCAGGAGCGGGACAGGGGCTGAAAAACTGTTTTTT. Its protein is CASRSGTGAEKLFF.